The T cell receptor (beta chain) under discussion was sequenced for a study of T cell repertoires in cytomegalovirus infection. Study as a whole: CMV epitopes used comprised recently identified HLA-C-restricted ones and well-studied HLA-B-restricted ones. CMV infection together with matching HLA type was indicated by public TCR beta signatures.

V was cut by 2 bases and J by 1 base, with 6 bases left in between. The CDR3 spans 13 residues. A single record per CDR3 protein comes from TCRdb applying MiXCR to the reads. The sample gives about a million distinct CDR3 sequences, around 32% of which show up once; over 10% is in the top ten. Whole-study results and caveats: Summed frequency of public TCR beta families distinguished CMV carriers with the relevant HLA. Within the response measured ex vivo, HLA-C-restricted CMV-specific TCR beta clonotypes were dominant.

This clonotype was observed many times. The antigen is not known. This receptor was identified in a human donor in good health (CMV status not recorded). Some clones in this sample may be carry-over from other donors' samples. The chain recombines TRBV12-3 or TRBV12-4 with TRBJ2-7, with D unclear. Sequencing used cultured CD8+ T cells from PBMCs, obtained from culture after CMV antigen stimulation. This CDR3 is CASSLPDSYEQYF. CDR3 nucleotide sequence: TGTGCCAGCAGTTTACCAGATTCCTACGAGCAGTACTTC.